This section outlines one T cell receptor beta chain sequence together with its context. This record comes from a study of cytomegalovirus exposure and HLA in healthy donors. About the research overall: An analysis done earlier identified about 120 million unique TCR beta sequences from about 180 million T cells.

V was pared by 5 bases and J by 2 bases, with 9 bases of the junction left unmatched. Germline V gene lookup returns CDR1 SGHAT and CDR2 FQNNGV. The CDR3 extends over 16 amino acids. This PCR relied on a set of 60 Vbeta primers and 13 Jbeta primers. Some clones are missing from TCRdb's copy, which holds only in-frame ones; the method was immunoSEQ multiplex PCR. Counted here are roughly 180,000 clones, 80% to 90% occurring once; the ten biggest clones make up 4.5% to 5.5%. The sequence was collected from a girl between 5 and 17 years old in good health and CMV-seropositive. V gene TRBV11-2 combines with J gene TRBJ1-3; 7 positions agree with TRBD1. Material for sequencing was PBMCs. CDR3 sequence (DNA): TGTGCCAGCAGCAAAAACAGGGGTCAGGCTGGAAACACCATATATTTT. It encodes CASSKNRGQAGNTIYF. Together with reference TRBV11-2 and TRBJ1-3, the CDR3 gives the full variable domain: EAGVAQSPRYKIIEKRQSVAFWCNPISGHATLYWYQQILGQGPKLLIQFQNNGVVDDSQLPKDRFSAERLKGVDSTLKIQPAKLEDSAVYLCASSKNRGQAGNTIYFGEGSWLTVV.